These T cell receptor beta chains were read from a single sample in a study of identical twins. TCRdb recomputed calls from the 5' RACE reads with MiXCR, one row per CDR3 protein. The table has about 900,000 distinct CDR3 sequences, 10% to 15% seen once; the top ten hold about 1.5%. The same sample was also studied in work on yellow fever vaccine responses in identical twins.

The sample comprised PBMCs. These receptor sequences come from a woman under 30 in good health. CDR3s include the opening cysteine and the closing phenylalanine or tryptophan. The D gene is left open where the match is weak. Rows give clone size only sometimes, using once, few, many, or a class for an expanded clone.

D gene,J gene,V gene,clone size,CDR3 protein,CDR3 DNA
NA,TRBJ1-5,TRBV19,NA,CASSMGGALSNQPQHF,TGTGCCAGTAGTATGGGGGGGGCGCTTAGCAATCAGCCCCAGCATTTT
NA,TRBJ1-2,TRBV11-2,many,CASSSGTANYGYTF,TGTGCCAGCAGCTCTGGCACAGCGAACTATGGCTACACCTTC
TRBD2,TRBJ2-3,TRBV27,once,CASSWGLAGPTEAYF,TGTGCCAGCAGTTGGGGACTAGCGGGACCCACGGAGGCGTATTTT
TRBD2,TRBJ2-1,TRBV20-1,few,CSVPTSGRTYNEQFF,TGCAGTGTCCCGACTAGCGGGCGTACCTACAATGAGCAGTTCTTC
TRBD2,TRBJ2-7,TRBV20-1,few,CSAGRLAGEQYF,TGCAGTGCAGGTAGACTAGCGGGCGAGCAGTACTTC
NA,TRBJ2-7,TRBV7-9,few,CATTASVAGPPSYEQYF,TGTGCCACCACAGCTTCAGTTGCGGGACCGCCATCCTACGAGCAGTACTTC
TRBD1,TRBJ1-2,TRBV13,few,CASSLNRDSHYGYTF,TGTGCCAGCAGCTTAAACCGGGACAGTCACTATGGCTACACCTTC
NA,TRBJ1-1,TRBV20-1,few,CSAMGLTNTEAFF,TGCAGTGCCATGGGGCTGACGAACACTGAAGCTTTCTTT
NA,TRBJ1-2,TRBV4-1,many,CASSQFVDRAYGYTF,TGCGCCAGCAGCCAATTTGTAGATCGGGCGTATGGCTACACCTTC
NA,TRBJ2-2,TRBV5-1,many,CASSWDTGELFF,TGCGCCAGCAGCTGGGACACCGGGGAGCTGTTTTTT
NA,TRBJ2-3,TRBV24-1,NA,CATSEGITDTQYF,TGTGCCACCAGTGAAGGGATCACAGATACGCAGTATTTT
NA,TRBJ1-1,TRBV20-1,NA,CSVATGMNTEAFF,TGCAGTGTAGCGACAGGAATGAACACTGAAGCTTTCTTT
NA,TRBJ1-4,TRBV4-1,few,CASSPQDEKLFF,TGCGCCAGCAGCCCCCAAGATGAAAAACTGTTTTTT
NA,TRBJ1-2,TRBV6-1,NA,CASRGGLTYGYTF,TGTGCCAGCAGGGGGGGACTCACGTATGGCTACACCTTC
NA,TRBJ2-2,TRBV5-1,few,CASRSDSQTGELFF,TGCGCCAGCAGGTCCGACTCACAGACGGGGGAGCTGTTTTTT
NA,TRBJ2-1,TRBV27,NA,CASSLPGWNEQFF,TGTGCCAGCAGTTTGCCAGGGTGGAATGAGCAGTTCTTC
TRBD1,TRBJ2-5,TRBV29-1,many,CSVVRGGTQETQYF,TGCAGCGTTGTCCGAGGGGGCACACAAGAGACCCAGTACTTC
NA,TRBJ2-1,TRBV6-6,NA,CASSYSSRAFGFF,TGTGCCAGCAGTTACTCGAGTAGGGCTTTCGGGTTCTTC
NA,TRBJ2-7,TRBV3-1,few,CASSNFLVDRSANYEQYF,TGTGCCAGCAGCAATTTCCTCGTTGATCGCAGCGCAAACTACGAGCAGTACTTC
NA,TRBJ1-1,TRBV6-1,few,CASSAVRLGKDTEAFF,TGTGCCAGCAGTGCTGTTCGATTGGGCAAAGACACTGAAGCTTTCTTT
NA,TRBJ2-5,TRBV29-1,few,CSVRAQDQETQYF,TGCAGCGTTAGGGCGCAGGACCAAGAGACCCAGTACTTC
NA,TRBJ2-1,TRBV12-3/TRBV12-4,few,CASSLSSQGLKEQFF,TGTGCCAGCAGTTTATCATCTCAGGGGCTAAAGGAGCAGTTCTTC
TRBD2,TRBJ2-7,TRBV4-1,many,CASSQGEGYGEQYF,TGCGCCAGCAGCCAAGGGGAGGGTTACGGCGAGCAGTACTTC
TRBD2,TRBJ2-1,TRBV6-1,few,CATGLAGRSAYNEQFF,TGTGCCACCGGACTAGCGGGGCGGAGCGCCTACAATGAGCAGTTCTTC
NA,TRBJ2-7,TRBV13,few,CASSLDVNPYEQYF,TGTGCCAGCAGCTTAGATGTCAACCCCTACGAGCAGTACTTC
NA,TRBJ2-7,TRBV10-3,NA,CATREISYEQYF,TGTGCCACCAGAGAGATTTCCTACGAGCAGTACTTC
NA,TRBJ1-1,TRBV20-1,NA,CSAGRASEAFF,TGCAGTGCTGGCCGGGCCAGTGAAGCTTTCTTT
TRBD1,TRBJ2-4,TRBV6-1,NA,CASRTGQGPAAKNIQYF,TGTGCCAGCAGGACCGGACAGGGCCCGGCGGCCAAAAACATTCAGTACTTC
TRBD1,TRBJ1-3,TRBV5-1,NA,CASSLITGESSGNTIYF,TGCGCCAGCAGCTTAATTACAGGGGAGAGCTCTGGAAACACCATATATTTT
NA,TRBJ2-1,TRBV11-3,few,CASRLSPGNEQFF,TGTGCCAGCAGACTAAGCCCCGGCAATGAGCAGTTCTTC
NA,TRBJ2-1,TRBV5-6,NA,CASSLGLLGGYNEQFF,TGTGCCAGCAGCTTGGGACTCCTCGGGGGCTACAATGAGCAGTTCTTC
TRBD1,TRBJ2-4,TRBV7-2,NA,CASSLHPQGLQYF,TGTGCCAGCAGCTTACATCCACAGGGGCTTCAGTACTTC
TRBD2,TRBJ2-3,TRBV28,NA,CASSFGLAGFDTQYF,TGTGCCAGCAGTTTCGGACTAGCGGGGTTTGATACGCAGTATTTT
TRBD2,TRBJ2-5,TRBV4-1,once,CASSQGLAGPGTQYF,TGCGCCAGCAGCCAAGGACTAGCGGGACCGGGGACCCAGTACTTC
NA,TRBJ2-1,TRBV24-1,few,CATSDPDSISYNEQFF,TGTGCCACCAGTGACCCCGACAGTATCTCCTACAATGAGCAGTTCTTC
TRBD2,TRBJ2-1,TRBV2,NA,CASRVTSGGPNEQFF,TGTGCCAGCAGGGTGACTAGCGGGGGCCCCAATGAGCAGTTCTTC
NA,TRBJ1-1,TRBV4-1,few,CASSQTGRAFF,TGCGCCAGCAGCCAAACAGGGCGGGCTTTCTTT
NA,TRBJ1-1,TRBV7-8,many,CASHTLNTEAFF,TGTGCCAGCCACACACTGAACACTGAAGCTTTCTTT
NA,TRBJ2-7,TRBV9,few,CASSVVEGYEQYF,TGTGCCAGCAGCGTAGTGGAGGGCTACGAGCAGTACTTC
TRBD2,TRBJ2-1,TRBV20-1,NA,CSAPKRGYNEQFF,TGCAGTGCTCCTAAGCGGGGATACAATGAGCAGTTCTTC
NA,TRBJ1-5,TRBV29-1,few,CSVVSGASNQPQHF,TGCAGCGTTGTCTCCGGGGCGAGCAATCAGCCCCAGCATTTT
TRBD2,TRBJ2-2,TRBV4-1,NA,CASSQEGPGLYTGELFF,TGCGCCAGCAGCCAAGAGGGTCCGGGACTATACACCGGGGAGCTGTTTTTT